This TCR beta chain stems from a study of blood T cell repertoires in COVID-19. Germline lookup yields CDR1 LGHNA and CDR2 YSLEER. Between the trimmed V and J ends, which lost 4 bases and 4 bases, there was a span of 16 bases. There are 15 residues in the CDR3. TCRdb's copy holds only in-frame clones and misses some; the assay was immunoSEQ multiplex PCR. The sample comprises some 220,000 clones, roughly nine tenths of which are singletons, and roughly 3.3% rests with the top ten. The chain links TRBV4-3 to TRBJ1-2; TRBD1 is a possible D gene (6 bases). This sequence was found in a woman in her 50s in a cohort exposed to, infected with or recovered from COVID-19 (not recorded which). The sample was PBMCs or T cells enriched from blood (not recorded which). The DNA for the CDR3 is TGCGCCAGCAGCCCTCTAGACAGGACCCTCTATGGCTACACCTTC. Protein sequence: CASSPLDRTLYGYTF.